These 11 T cell receptor beta chains were sequenced from one sample in a study of T cell changes during pregnancy in multiple sclerosis. Measured with immunoSEQ multiplex PCR; TCRdb has only the in-frame clones, and not every one. The data hold 100,000 or so clones, with approximately 92% observed a single time. Specimen: peripheral blood, collected in the first trimester of pregnancy. The receptor source for this set is a female donor with multiple sclerosis, enrolled in a pregnancy study.

Only one count was recorded for this clone. This chain uses TRBV19 with TRBJ1-5; D is undetermined. Germline V gene sequence: CDR1 LNHDA, CDR2 SQIVND (reference sequence). V lost 1 base and J 0 bases, leaving 7 bases between the germline ends. This CDR3 has 15 residues. CDR3 residues: CASSIARYSNQPQHF. CDR3 sequence (DNA): TGTGCCAGTAGTATAGCCAGATATAGCAATCAGCCCCAGCATTTT. The whole variable domain, filled in from reference TRBV19 and TRBJ1-5, reads DGGITQSPKYLFRKEGQNVTLSCEQNLNHDAMYWYRQDPGQGLRLIYYSQIVNDFQKGDIAEGYSVSREKKESFPLTVTSAQKNPTAFYLCASSIARYSNQPQHFGDGTRLSIL.

For the CDR3, the DNA is TGTGCCAGCAGTGACAGGGGTGCTAATGAAAAACTGTTTTTT. Translation gives CASSDRGANEKLFF. V usage is TRBV14 and J usage is TRBJ1-4, with TRBD1 identical over 8 bases. V lost 6 bases and J lost 3; bases outside the gene matches: 3. CDR3 length equals 14 residues. Germline loops: CDR1 SGHDN, CDR2 FVKESK.

The V and J genes are TRBV7-9 and TRBJ1-1, with a possible D match to TRBD1 (5 bases). V gave up 0 bases and J gave up 4 bases, with 9 bases separating them. CDR3 length: 14 residues. Germline CDR1 reads SEHNR; CDR2 reads FQNEAQ (reference sequence). DNA for the CDR3: TGTGCCAGCAGCTTAGCGGGGAGGGGCACTGAAGCTTTCTTT. Translation: CASSLAGRGTEAFF.

The V and J genes are TRBV5-6 and TRBJ1-4; D may be TRBD1 (6 bases). V was clipped by 6 bases and J by 7 bases, with 16 bases between them. The germline V gene encodes CDR1 SGHDT and CDR2 YYEEEE. The CDR3 consists of 14 residues. The CDR3 reads CASTKTGPVEKLFF. In DNA, the CDR3 is TGTGCCAGCACCAAGACAGGTCCAGTTGAAAAACTGTTTTTT.

The rearrangement links TRBV19 to TRBJ1-5, with TRBD1 as a possible D gene (6 bases). Trimming left V 2 bases short and J 4 bases short, with 9 bases between. CDR1 LNHDA and CDR2 SQIVND come from the germline V gene (reference sequence). The CDR3 contains 14 residues. As DNA, the CDR3 is TGTGCCAGTAGTATAACCGGGACAAATCAGCCCCAGCATTTT. Translation gives CASSITGTNQPQHF.

J is TRBJ2-7 and V is TRBV2; a weak D match, TRBD2 (5 bases). The CDR3 extends over 13 amino acids. V lost 3 bases, J lost 5 bases, and 11 bases lay in between. Germline assignment: CDR1 SNHLY and CDR2 FYNNEI. CDR3 in amino acids: CASSDFGGNEQYF. DNA of the CDR3: TGTGCCAGCAGTGATTTTGGAGGCAACGAGCAGTACTTC.

This clone was counted once. The chain recombines TRBV27 with TRBJ2-5, with a tentative D call TRBD2 (6 bases). V was trimmed by 6 bases and J by 5 bases, leaving 16 bases between them. The CDR3 consists of 14 residues. Germline CDR1 reads MNHEY; CDR2 reads SMNVEV (reference sequence). CDR3 amino acids: CASSWGTSGETQYF. The CDR3 DNA follows: TGTGCCAGCAGCTGGGGGACTTCAGGGGAGACCCAGTACTTC.

The chain couples TRBV29-1 to TRBJ2-2, with 9 bases that match TRBD1. CDR1 and CDR2 from the germline V gene are SQVTM and ANQGSEA. Trimming cost V 8 bases and J 6 bases; bases outside gene matches: 4. The length of the CDR3 is 12 residues. CDR3 sequence (DNA): TGCAGCACCAGACAGGGGGCCGGGGAGCTGTTTTTT. As protein: CSTRQGAGELFF.

V and J are TRBV2 and TRBJ2-2, with 8 bases that match TRBD2. The V segment lost 3 bases and the J segment 6 bases; nucleotides outside the gene matches: 6. The germline V gene encodes CDR1 SNHLY and CDR2 FYNNEI. The CDR3 contains 15 residues. The CDR3 sequence is CASSEIRTSPGELFF. The CDR3 DNA follows: TGTGCCAGCAGTGAGATACGGACTAGCCCCGGGGAGCTGTTTTTT.

The chain combines TRBV15 with TRBJ1-3, with D perhaps matching TRBD1 (6 bases). Germline CDR1 and CDR2: LNHNV and YYDKDF (reference sequence). CDR3 length: 18 amino acids. Trimming left V 0 bases short and J 5 bases short, with 20 bases between. CDR3 in DNA: TGTGCCACCAGCAGAGAAACGACAGGTTCTTTTAAAAGAAACACCATATATTTT. Translation: CATSRETTGSFKRNTIYF.

The chain carries TRBV11-1 and TRBJ2-5; maybe TRBD1 (5 bases). Germline CDR1 reads SGHAT; CDR2 reads FQDESV (reference sequence). V shed 3 bases and J shed 2 bases, with 7 bases lying between them. CDR3 length: 13 amino acids. The chain's CDR3 is CASSLGPQETQYF. DNA of the CDR3: TGTGCCAGCAGCTTGGGGCCGCAAGAGACCCAGTACTTC.